This T cell receptor beta chain was recorded in a study of T cells in localized non-small cell lung cancer. The germline V gene has CDR1 SGHRS and CDR2 YFSETQ. Between the trimmed V and J ends, which lost 2 bases and 5 bases, there was a span of 11 bases. This CDR3 has 14 amino acids. Libraries were prepared by immunoSEQ multiplex PCR; TCRdb keeps only in-frame clonotypes and omits some of them. The sample includes over 20,000 clones, roughly four fifths seen only once; the top ten take more than 4.5%. This receptor was obtained from a man aged 40 to 70 with stage II lung adenocarcinoma. Sequences were derived from PBMCs, sampled before any cancer treatment. V is TRBV5-1 and J is TRBJ2-1; no clear D. The CDR3 loop is CASSFWAENNEQFF. CDR3 nucleotides: TGCGCCAGCAGCTTCTGGGCGGAGAACAATGAGCAGTTCTTC.